This T cell receptor (beta chain) is drawn from a study of identical twins. Study outcomes and limitations: The study reached conclusions through statistical analysis that was cross-sectional, not following the same donors.

The CDR3 spans 17 residues. After removal of 0 bases from V and 7 bases from J, the junction contained 11 bases not matched to a gene. The sample holds many counts of this clonotype. Its antigen is undetermined. Unique molecular identifiers were present on the cDNA, and a universal primer site came from template switching. Via MiXCR, TCRdb re-called the 5' RACE reads, giving one row per CDR3 protein. This table holds nearly 900,000 distinct CDR3 sequences, roughly 12% found once. Healthy Caucasians were all of the donors. These data also formed part of another study, on yellow fever vaccine responses in identical twins.

The specimen sequenced was PBMCs. The receptor was isolated from a young woman in good health. The chain joins TRBV12-3 or TRBV12-4 to TRBJ2-1; 8 bases are a match to TRBD2. CDR3 DNA: TGTGCCAGCAGTTTAGCCTTGGGGAGCGGGAGCGGTAATGAGCAGTTCTTC. Amino acids: CASSLALGSGSGNEQFF.